This T cell receptor beta chain was retrieved from a study of read filtering for tumor transcriptome and immune sequencing. Study background: DNase treatment preceded whole-transcriptome library preparation.

Notes on the study in general: Compared with RNA-seq, IR-seq gave much higher clonotype depth and reliability. Single-read clonotypes: around 81% of IR-seq clonotypes (around 3.5% of reads), about 75% of RNA-seq clonotypes (roughly 49% of reads). The CD138-negative fraction was mixed bone marrow immune cells, not pure T cells.

Points on this clonotype: Its antigen is not identified.

This library used around 400 ng RNA and molecular barcoded adaptors spanning alpha/delta and beta/gamma chains. From the reads, TCRdb called clonotypes with MiXCR, one entry per CDR3 protein. The sample lists 40,000 or so distinct CDR3 sequences, around 15% occurring once. This sequence originates from a donor at least 40 years old with multiple myeloma. The specimen sequenced was a population of CD138-negative cells sorted from bone marrow.

CDR3 residues: CASSERRAEQYF. The CDR3, as DNA: TGCGCCAGCAGTGAGCGGCGGGCCGAGCAGTACTTC. V usage is TRBV10-2 and J usage is TRBJ2-7; a possible D gene is TRBD2 (5 bases). V was trimmed by 2 bases and J by 6 bases, leaving 8 bases between them. This CDR3 comprises 12 residues. The germline V gene encodes CDR1 WSHSY and CDR2 SAAADI.